This T cell receptor beta chain was retrieved from a study of blood T cell repertoires in COVID-19. The data were produced by immunoSEQ multiplex PCR, yet TCRdb's version contains in-frame clones alone and is incomplete. This repertoire shows 95,000 to 150,000 clones, 80% to 85% found once; its top ten account for over 3%. The CDR3 totals 16 residues. From germline, CDR1 is MDHEN and CDR2 SYDVKM. Recovered status in Cohort 3 required two negative PCRs, clearance, or symptom resolution. The V and J genes are TRBV28 and TRBJ2-1, with 9 bases matching TRBD2. Input material: PBMCs or T cells enriched from blood (not recorded which). The source is a woman between 25 and 40 years old who had recovered from COVID-19. As DNA, the CDR3 is TGTGCTCCACCTGGAGTTGCGGGAGGGTTCTACAATGAGCAGTTCTTC. Its protein is CAPPGVAGGFYNEQFF.